Listed below are T cell receptor beta chains from one sample, sequenced in a study of OX40 agonist ivuxolimab in advanced cancers. Generated by immunoSEQ multiplex PCR, the TCRdb table keeps only in-frame clones and is missing some. In the table there are 65,000 to 95,000 clones, approximately 83% of which are singletons. The sequencing here drew on CD4+ or CD8+ T cells sorted from blood, taken in a trial of the OX40 agonist ivuxolimab. The receptors shown here come from an adult with an advanced solid tumor such as melanoma, head and neck, liver or kidney cancer. Both conserved end residues are part of each CDR3. Fields, in order: clone size, D gene, J gene, V gene, CDR3 protein, CDR3 DNA. The D gene is left open where the match is weak. Size is omitted from some rows. Given values are once, few, many or a class for expanded clones.

size: -
D: -
J: TRBJ2-3
V: TRBV10-3
CDR3: CAINSVDGSGTDTQYF
DNA: TGTGCCATCAATTCGGTGGACGGGTCAGGCACAGATACGCAGTATTTT

size: -
D: -
J: TRBJ2-7
V: TRBV27
CDR3: CASSLSGEPTYEQYF
DNA: TGTGCCAGCAGTCTATCTGGGGAACCCACCTACGAGCAGTACTTC

size: once
D: TRBD2
J: TRBJ2-3
V: TRBV15
CDR3: CATSAGGPADTQYF
DNA: TGTGCCACCAGCGCGGGAGGGCCCGCAGATACGCAGTATTTT

size: -
D: TRBD2
J: TRBJ2-1
V: TRBV6-5
CDR3: CASSSGTSGKGEQFF
DNA: TGTGCCAGCAGCTCCGGGACTAGCGGGAAGGGTGAGCAGTTCTTC

size: -
D: -
J: TRBJ1-2
V: TRBV20-1
CDR3: CSARVGDSYTF
DNA: TGCAGTGCTAGAGTGGGGGACTCCTACACCTTC

size: -
D: -
J: TRBJ2-2
V: TRBV5-1
CDR3: CASSTRQATNTGELFF
DNA: TGCGCCAGCAGCACGCGACAGGCCACGAACACCGGGGAGCTGTTTTTT

size: -
D: TRBD2
J: TRBJ2-7
V: TRBV2
CDR3: CASRPSGSYEQYF
DNA: TGTGCCAGCAGGCCTAGCGGGAGCTACGAGCAGTACTTC

size: -
D: -
J: TRBJ2-7
V: TRBV7-2
CDR3: CASSLAGSTGQYF
DNA: TGTGCCAGCAGCTTAGCGGGGTCAACAGGGCAGTACTTC

size: -
D: -
J: TRBJ2-6
V: TRBV5-1
CDR3: CASSLVWTAGANVLTF
DNA: TGCGCCAGCAGCTTGGTGTGGACAGCCGGGGCCAACGTCCTGACTTTC

size: -
D: -
J: TRBJ2-3
V: TRBV7-2
CDR3: CASSSFTDTQYF
DNA: TGTGCCAGCAGCTCATTTACAGATACGCAGTATTTT

size: -
D: -
J: TRBJ2-1
V: TRBV6-1
CDR3: CASSGGGPSYNEQFF
DNA: TGTGCCAGCAGTGGGGGGGGGCCGTCCTACAATGAGCAGTTCTTC

size: -
D: -
J: TRBJ1-1
V: TRBV7-9
CDR3: CASSPRQLMNTEAFF
DNA: TGTGCCAGCAGCCCCAGACAGCTCATGAACACTGAAGCTTTCTTT

size: -
D: -
J: TRBJ2-6
V: TRBV27
CDR3: CASRGLAGAPSGANVLTF
DNA: TGTGCCAGCAGGGGGCTCGCGGGGGCCCCTTCTGGGGCCAACGTCCTGACTTTC

size: -
D: TRBD1
J: TRBJ2-5
V: TRBV7-2
CDR3: CASSRDRGRQETQYF
DNA: TGTGCCAGCAGTCGGGACAGGGGGCGGCAAGAGACCCAGTACTTC

size: -
D: -
J: TRBJ1-2
V: TRBV30
CDR3: CAWSGYGNYGYTF
DNA: TGTGCCTGGAGTGGTTATGGAAACTATGGCTACACCTTC

size: -
D: -
J: TRBJ1-2
V: TRBV29-1
CDR3: CSVVRQENVGYTF
DNA: TGCAGCGTTGTCCGTCAGGAAAATGTTGGCTACACCTTC

size: -
D: TRBD1
J: TRBJ2-3
V: TRBV5-8
CDR3: CASSSDPDRGTDTQYF
DNA: TGTGCCAGCAGCTCGGATCCGGACAGGGGCACAGATACGCAGTATTTT

size: few
D: -
J: TRBJ1-1
V: TRBV18
CDR3: CASSPGQRLTEAFF
DNA: TGTGCCAGCTCACCCGGGCAGCGCCTCACTGAAGCTTTCTTT

size: -
D: -
J: TRBJ2-5
V: TRBV7-3
CDR3: CASSPSGGLQETQYF
DNA: TGTGCCAGCAGCCCGAGCGGTGGGCTACAAGAGACCCAGTACTTC

size: -
D: TRBD2
J: TRBJ2-2
V: TRBV5-8
CDR3: CASRYRRGGGANTGELFF
DNA: TGTGCCAGCAGATACAGACGAGGCGGGGGAGCAAACACCGGGGAGCTGTTTTTT

size: -
D: TRBD1
J: TRBJ1-5
V: TRBV19
CDR3: CASRQIGGTAVQPQHF
DNA: TGTGCCAGTAGGCAAATAGGGGGGACAGCGGTTCAGCCCCAGCATTTT

size: -
D: TRBD1
J: TRBJ1-2
V: TRBV4-1
CDR3: CASSQGPGQGNYGYTF
DNA: TGCGCCAGCAGCCAAGGTCCGGGACAGGGGAACTATGGCTACACCTTC

size: -
D: -
J: TRBJ1-5
V: TRBV27
CDR3: CASSPGGHGNQPQHF
DNA: TGTGCCAGCAGTCCTGGGGGGCACGGCAATCAGCCCCAGCATTTT

size: -
D: -
J: TRBJ1-1
V: TRBV7-3
CDR3: CASSARQNTEAFF
DNA: TGTGCCAGCAGCGCCCGACAGAACACTGAAGCTTTCTTT

size: -
D: -
J: TRBJ2-7
V: TRBV5-1
CDR3: CASSYIQGHEQYF
DNA: TGCGCCAGCAGCTACATCCAGGGTCACGAGCAGTACTTC

size: once
D: TRBD2
J: TRBJ2-3
V: TRBV5-4
CDR3: CASSLAGGTSTDTQYF
DNA: TGTGCCAGCAGCTTGGCCGGGGGGACTAGCACAGATACGCAGTATTTT

size: -
D: TRBD2
J: TRBJ2-1
V: TRBV18
CDR3: CASSPSPPPSGHEQFF
DNA: TGTGCCAGCTCACCTTCCCCCCCTCCTAGCGGCCATGAGCAGTTCTTC

size: -
D: TRBD2
J: TRBJ2-7
V: TRBV5-1
CDR3: CASSFGAGGSEQYF
DNA: TGCGCCAGCAGCTTCGGCGCGGGAGGGTCCGAGCAGTACTTC

size: -
D: -
J: TRBJ1-1
V: TRBV5-1
CDR3: CASSLGQVNTEAFF
DNA: TGCGCCAGCAGCTTGGGGCAGGTGAACACTGAAGCTTTCTTT

size: -
D: TRBD1
J: TRBJ1-1
V: TRBV7-9
CDR3: CASSSGQGISEAFF
DNA: TGTGCCAGCAGCTCCGGACAGGGGATATCTGAAGCTTTCTTT

size: -
D: TRBD2
J: TRBJ2-7
V: TRBV27
CDR3: CASSLSVAGQKQYF
DNA: TGTGCCAGCAGTTTATCAGTAGCGGGGCAGAAGCAGTACTTC

size: -
D: -
J: TRBJ1-6
V: TRBV6-6
CDR3: CASRYFGLPEGSLHF
DNA: TGTGCCAGCAGATACTTCGGACTGCCTGAGGGATCCCTCCACTTT

size: -
D: -
J: TRBJ2-3
V: TRBV7-2
CDR3: CASSLVRGARTDTQYF
DNA: TGTGCCAGCAGCTTAGTCCGGGGGGCACGCACAGATACGCAGTATTTT

size: few
D: TRBD1
J: TRBJ2-2
V: TRBV28
CDR3: CASRTGVIGELFF
DNA: TGTGCCAGCAGGACAGGGGTTATCGGGGAGCTGTTTTTT

size: -
D: -
J: TRBJ1-1
V: TRBV11-3
CDR3: CASATGQNTEAFF
DNA: TGTGCCAGCGCGACAGGACAGAATACTGAAGCTTTCTTT

size: few
D: -
J: TRBJ1-1
V: TRBV7-2
CDR3: CASSLVAGTGAEAFF
DNA: TGTGCCAGCAGCTTAGTGGCAGGGACCGGGGCTGAAGCTTTCTTT

size: -
D: -
J: TRBJ2-5
V: TRBV5-6
CDR3: CASSSRPGPQETQYF
DNA: TGTGCCAGCAGCAGCCGCCCGGGACCACAAGAGACCCAGTACTTC

size: -
D: -
J: TRBJ2-6
V: TRBV4-3
CDR3: CASSQGERSGANVLTF
DNA: TGCGCCAGCAGCCAAGGAGAAAGATCTGGGGCCAACGTCCTGACTTTC

size: -
D: -
J: TRBJ2-7
V: TRBV27
CDR3: CASTREWGGGFYEQYF
DNA: TGTGCCAGCACTCGCGAATGGGGGGGCGGGTTCTACGAGCAGTACTTC

size: -
D: -
J: TRBJ1-4
V: TRBV29-1
CDR3: CSVEVTGAGTNEKLFF
DNA: TGCAGCGTTGAAGTCACGGGGGCTGGAACTAATGAAAAACTGTTTTTT

size: -
D: TRBD1
J: TRBJ2-5
V: TRBV25-1
CDR3: CASSPGQTYQETQYF
DNA: TGTGCCAGCAGTCCGGGACAGACGTACCAAGAGACCCAGTACTTC